This T cell receptor (beta chain) was sequenced for a study of CD8 T cells in ankylosing spondylitis. Study-wide points: Disease-associated clones were CD8+ and fairly uncommon in peripheral blood. Prior literature has documented some motif variants in synovial fluid and blood from reactive arthritis. A TCR beta motif made of several highly homologous variants seemed typical of ankylosing spondylitis blood.

This clonotype has just a few counts. What it recognizes is unknown. Molecular-barcoded quantitative 5'-RACE produced these TCR beta libraries. TCRdb reprocessed the 5' RACE reads via MiXCR and lists one record per CDR3 protein. The table records some 130,000 distinct CDR3 sequences, about a sixth of them present only once. This CDR3 region has 15 residues. V was shortened by 0 bases and J by 5 bases, with 13 bases between the two germline ends. CDR1 MGHRA and CDR2 YSYEKL come from the germline V gene. The rearrangement links TRBV4-1 to TRBJ2-5; D call uncertain. Sequences were obtained from blood, either unsorted or a sorted T cell fraction (not recorded which). The source is a male donor with ankylosing spondylitis. The CDR3 DNA reads TGCGCCAGCAGCCAAGATCGCCCCATCGTGGAGACCCAGTACTTC. It specifies CASSQDRPIVETQYF.